These 13 T cell receptor beta chains originate from one sample sequenced in a study of blood T cell repertoires in COVID-19. TCRdb's table, derived via immunoSEQ multiplex PCR, lists solely in-frame clones and lacks some. This sample yields some 180,000 clones, of which 70% to 80% are seen a single time; around 20% belongs to the top ten. Sequencing used PBMCs or T cells enriched from blood (not recorded which). The receptors come from a woman between 65 and 79 years old in a cohort exposed to, infected with or recovered from COVID-19 (not recorded which).

The table lists this clone with many counts. CDR3 sequence: CATGASGNTGELFF. CDR3 coding DNA: TGTGCCACCGGGGCTAGCGGTAACACCGGGGAGCTGTTTTTT. The chain carries TRBV24-1 and TRBJ2-2, with TRBD2 identical over 7 bases. The CDR3 is 14 residues long. CDR1 and CDR2 (germline): KGHDR, SFDVKD. Trimming removed 9 bases from V and 2 bases from J; junction bases left unmatched: 5.

CDR3 bases: TGTGCCAGCAGCGGTAGGGACAGGGGCCGCTACGAGCAGTACTTC. It yields the protein CASSGRDRGRYEQYF. The chain joins TRBV7-8 to TRBJ2-7; 10 nucleotides match TRBD1. With V trimmed by 5 bases and J by 3 bases, 7 bases remained unmatched. Germline V gene lookup returns CDR1 SGHVS and CDR2 FQNEAQ. The CDR3 runs to 15 residues.

The J gene is TRBJ2-7, the V gene TRBV2, with TRBD2 matching over 9 bases. J lost 6 bases, V lost 6 bases, and 12 bases had no gene match. CDR1 is SNHLY, CDR2 FYNNEI, per germline. The CDR3 loop spans 15 amino acids. CDR3 region: CASRGRGGGASEQYF. Written as DNA, the CDR3 is TGTGCCAGCAGGGGCCGCGGGGGGGGTGCGTCCGAGCAGTACTTC.

The rearrangement joins TRBV5-8 to TRBJ2-7, with D tentatively TRBD1 (5 bases). Germline assignment: CDR1 SGHTS and CDR2 YDEGEE. V was trimmed by 0 bases and J by 6 bases, leaving 16 bases between them. The CDR3 is made up of 15 amino acids. CDR3 nucleotides: TGTGCCAGCAGCTTGGCCGGACATCTTAAGGGCGAGCAGTACTTC. Protein: CASSLAGHLKGEQYF.

V usage is TRBV28 and J usage is TRBJ2-5; possible D gene TRBD2, 7 bases. Trimming pared 2 bases from V and 4 bases from J, leaving 11 bases between. Germline V gene lookup returns CDR1 MDHEN and CDR2 SYDVKM. The CDR3 contains 14 residues. CDR3 nucleotides: TGTGCCAGCAGTTTAGCGGGGGCCGGAGAGACCCAGTACTTC. Translated: CASSLAGAGETQYF.

V usage is TRBV9 and J usage is TRBJ2-7; tentatively, D is TRBD1 (5 bases). The germline V gene has CDR1 SGDLS and CDR2 YYNGEE. The CDR3 sequence is 15 residues long. The V gene lost 4 bases and the J gene lost 7 bases, with 21 bases spanning the gap. In nucleotides, the CDR3 is TGTGCCAGCAGCCCTTCCGGACACCCAACAAAAGAGCAGTACTTC. The encoded protein is CASSPSGHPTKEQYF.

The chain is built from TRBV5-1 and TRBJ1-1; perhaps TRBD1 as D (6 bases). The germline V and J ends were trimmed by 2 bases and 2 bases, with 13 bases remaining between them. The CDR3 is made up of 15 amino acids. Looked up from germline, CDR1 is SGHRS and CDR2 is YFSETQ. CDR3 DNA sequence: TGCGCCAGCAGCTTCTTGGGACAAGGTAACACTGAAGCTTTCTTT. Its protein product is CASSFLGQGNTEAFF.

Only a few counts were recorded for this clone. V gene TRBV11-3 combines with J gene TRBJ1-1, with D maybe TRBD1 (5 bases). From germline, CDR1 is SGHNT and CDR2 YENEEA. Trimming cost V 5 bases and J 5 bases, with 21 bases left between them. The CDR3 runs 16 residues. The DNA of the CDR3 is TGTGCCAGCAGCCCGGGAGTTACAGGACTAAGTACTGAAGCTTTCTTT. The encoded protein is CASSPGVTGLSTEAFF.

The chain links TRBV28 to TRBJ1-2; 9 bases line up with TRBD1. CDR3 size: 16 residues. Germline CDR1 is MDHEN and CDR2 is SYDVKM. Trimming took 10 bases from V and 5 from J; bases not matched to a gene: 17. The CDR3: CAIGSGTGLLGYGYTF. DNA for the CDR3: TGTGCCATAGGGTCCGGGACAGGGTTGTTAGGGTATGGCTACACCTTC.

The chain is built from TRBV27 and TRBJ2-3; TRBD2 matches at 10 bases. This CDR3 has 17 residues. The germline V gene has CDR1 MNHEY and CDR2 SMNVEV (reference sequence). Germline trimming cut 8 bases from V and 4 bases from J; bases unmatched to any gene: 15. The CDR3 spells CASVEFGVAGGPDTQYF. The CDR3 bases are TGTGCCAGCGTCGAGTTCGGGGTAGCGGGAGGCCCAGATACGCAGTATTTT.

The genes are TRBV28 and TRBJ2-3; TRBD2 agrees at 15 bases. Germline V gene lookup returns CDR1 MDHEN and CDR2 SYDVKM. CDR3 size: 19 residues. V lost 4 bases to trimming and J lost 3 bases; unmatched junction nucleotides: 11. The DNA for the CDR3 is TGTGCCAGCAGTTCCCACTCGGGACTAGCGGGAGGTCCGACAGATACGCAGTATTTT. This encodes CASSSHSGLAGGPTDTQYF.

The rearrangement joins TRBV11-2 to TRBJ1-2; D gene unclear. This CDR3 is built from 14 residues. The germline gives CDR1 SGHAT, CDR2 FQNNGV. V lost 7 bases to trimming and J lost 5 bases, with 17 bases between them. The DNA of the CDR3 is TGTGCCAGCACCCAGACTTCGGCTGTGTATGGCTACACCTTC. This gives the protein CASTQTSAVYGYTF.

The chain links TRBV5-1 to TRBJ1-3; unclear D gene. The CDR3 has 16 residues. The ends were cut back, 0 bases at V and 0 bases at J, with 10 bases in the middle. CDR1 is SGHRS, CDR2 YFSETQ, per germline. The CDR3 DNA reads TGCGCCAGCAGCTTGGCCCTCATACACTCTGGAAACACCATATATTTT. It is translated as CASSLALIHSGNTIYF. The full variable domain, with the rest looked up from reference TRBV5-1 and TRBJ1-3, is KAGVTQTPRYLIKTRGQQVTLSCSPISGHRSVSWYQQTPGQGLQFLFEYFSETQRNKGNFPGRFSGRQFSNSRSEMNVSTLELGDSALYLCASSLALIHSGNTIYFGEGSWLTVV.